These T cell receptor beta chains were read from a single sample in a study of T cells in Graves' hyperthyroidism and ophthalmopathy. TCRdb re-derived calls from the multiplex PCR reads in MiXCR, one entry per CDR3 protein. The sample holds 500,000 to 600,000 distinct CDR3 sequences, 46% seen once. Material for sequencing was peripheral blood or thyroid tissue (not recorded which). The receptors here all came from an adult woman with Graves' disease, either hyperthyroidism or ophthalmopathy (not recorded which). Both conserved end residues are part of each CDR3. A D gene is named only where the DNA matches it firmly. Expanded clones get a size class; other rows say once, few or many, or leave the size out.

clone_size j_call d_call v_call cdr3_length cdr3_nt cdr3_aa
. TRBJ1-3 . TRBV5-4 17 TGTGCCAGCAGCTTGGGGTTGGGACGGAGCTCTGGAAACACCATATATTTT CASSLGLGRSSGNTIYF
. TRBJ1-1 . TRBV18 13 TGTGCCAGCTCACAGGAAACATCGGGGCCCGCTTTCTTT CASSQETSGPAFF
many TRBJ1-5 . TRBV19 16 TGTGCCAGTAGTATAGTGGGGGAGGAGAACAATCAGCCCCAGCATTTT CASSIVGEENNQPQHF
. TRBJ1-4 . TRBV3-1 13 TGTGCCACTCGGGCAGGGAGTAATGAAAAACTGTTTTTT CATRAGSNEKLFF
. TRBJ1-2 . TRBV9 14 TGTGCCAGCAGCCCGACAGGCCGCATCTATGGCTACACCTTC CASSPTGRIYGYTF
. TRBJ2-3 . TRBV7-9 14 TGTGCCAGCAGCTTCGGAGCGTGGGGAGATACGCAGTATTTT CASSFGAWGDTQYF
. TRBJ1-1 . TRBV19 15 TGTGCCAGTAGCAGCCGGCCAACAGGGAACACTGAAGCTTTCTTT CASSSRPTGNTEAFF
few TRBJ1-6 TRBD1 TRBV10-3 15 TGTGCCATCGGCGGACAGGGGACCTATAATTCACCCCTCCACTTT CAIGGQGTYNSPLHF
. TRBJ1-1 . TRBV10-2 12 TGTGCCATCATGGGCGGGACTGATGAAGCTTTCTTT CAIMGGTDEAFF
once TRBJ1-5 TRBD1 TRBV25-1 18 TGTGCCAGTACTAAAGCAGACAGGGCTTCAGGGTTCTATCAGCCCCAGCATTTT CASTKADRASGFYQPQHF
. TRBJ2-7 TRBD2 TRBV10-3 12 TGTGCCATCAGTGACTGGGGGGGCGAGCAGTACTTC CAISDWGGEQYF
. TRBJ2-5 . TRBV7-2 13 TGTGCCAGCAGCCCAGACGATCGGGAGACCCAGTACTTC CASSPDDRETQYF
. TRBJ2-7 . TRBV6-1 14 TGTGCCAGCAGTTACGGGCGGGAAGCGGCCGAGCAGTACTTC CASSYGREAAEQYF
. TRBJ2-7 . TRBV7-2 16 TGTGCCAGCAGCTTAGAGGGGCGTGGAGGGATCCGCGAGCAGTACTTC CASSLEGRGGIREQYF
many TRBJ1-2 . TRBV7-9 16 TGTGCCAGCAGCTTTGGAGTAGTGGGGAGATATACGGGCTACACCTTC CASSFGVVGRYTGYTF
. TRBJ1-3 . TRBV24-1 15 TGTGCCACCAGTGCCCCAGGACGTGATGGAAACACCATATATTTT CATSAPGRDGNTIYF
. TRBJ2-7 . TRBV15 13 TGTGCCACCAGCCAAATGGGGGGAAACGAGCAGTACTTC CATSQMGGNEQYF
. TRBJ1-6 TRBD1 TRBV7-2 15 TGTGCCAGCAGCGGGGACAGTCCCTATAATTCACCCCTCCACTTT CASSGDSPYNSPLHF
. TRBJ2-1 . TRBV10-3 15 TGTGCCATCAGTGAGGCCGGGAGTAGAGGGGAGGAGCAGTTCTTC CAISEAGSRGEEQFF
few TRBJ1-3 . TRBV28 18 TGTGCCAGCAGTTTAAACCGACTTGACAGCTACTCTGGAAACACCATATATTTT CASSLNRLDSYSGNTIYF
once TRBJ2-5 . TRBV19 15 TGTGCCAGTAGTACCCAAGGGGCTCCAAGGGAGACCCAGTACTTC CASSTQGAPRETQYF
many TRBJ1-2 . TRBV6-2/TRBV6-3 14 TGTGCCAGCAGCCCTGCCGACAGGCCCTATGGCTACACCTTC CASSPADRPYGYTF
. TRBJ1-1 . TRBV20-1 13 TGCAGTGCTAGAGATCTGCGGGGAGCTGAAGCTTTCTTT CSARDLRGAEAFF
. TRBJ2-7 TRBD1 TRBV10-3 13 TGTGCCATCTCTAGACAGGGGGCGGGCGAGCAGTACTTC CAISRQGAGEQYF
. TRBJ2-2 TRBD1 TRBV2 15 TGTGCCAGCAGTGACTCCCCAGGGGGCACCGGGGAGCTGTTTTTT CASSDSPGGTGELFF
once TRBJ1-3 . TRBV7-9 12 TGTGCCAGCAGGACAGACGGGAACACCATATATTTT CASRTDGNTIYF
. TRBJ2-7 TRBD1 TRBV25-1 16 TGTGCCAGCAGTGAGCATCCGGGACAGGGAGGCTACGAGCAGTACTTC CASSEHPGQGGYEQYF
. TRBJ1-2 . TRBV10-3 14 TGTGCCATCAGCGGGCACAGTTCTAACTATGGCTACACCTTC CAISGHSSNYGYTF
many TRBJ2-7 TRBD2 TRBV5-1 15 TGCGCCAGCAGATGGGGACTAGCGGGAGCCTACGAGCAGTACTTC CASRWGLAGAYEQYF
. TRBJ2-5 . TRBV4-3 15 TGCGCCAGCAGCCAAGAAGGAAGGGTTCAAGGGACCCAGTACTTC CASSQEGRVQGTQYF
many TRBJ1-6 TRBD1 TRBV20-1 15 TGCAGTGCCAGGACAGGTCCTGCCTATAATTCACCCCTCCACTTT CSARTGPAYNSPLHF
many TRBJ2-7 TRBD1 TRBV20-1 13 TGCAGTGCTAAATACATGAACAGGGGCGAGCAGTACTTC CSAKYMNRGEQYF
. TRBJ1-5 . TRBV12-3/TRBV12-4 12 TGTGCCAGCAGTTGGTACGGGGAGACCCAGCATTTT CASSWYGETQHF
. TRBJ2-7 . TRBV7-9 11 TGTGCCAGCAGCCACCGGGACGGCCAGTACTTC CASSHRDGQYF
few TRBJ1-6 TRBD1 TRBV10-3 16 TGTGCCATCAGTGGGAACTACGACAGGGTTGGATCACCCCTCCACTTT CAISGNYDRVGSPLHF
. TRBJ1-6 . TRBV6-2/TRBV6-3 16 TGTGCCAGCAGCCTCCGGGCAGGGAATGGGACTTCACCCCTCCACTTT CASSLRAGNGTSPLHF
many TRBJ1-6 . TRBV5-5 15 TGTGCCAGCAGCTCGACACAGTTGGAAGGTTCACCCCTCCACTTT CASSSTQLEGSPLHF
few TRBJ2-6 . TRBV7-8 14 TGTGCCAGCAGCTCCAGGGTGGGGGCCAACGTCCTGACTTTC CASSSRVGANVLTF
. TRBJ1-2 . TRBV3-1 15 TGTGCCAGCAGCCCGACGAAAAAGGCCCCCTATGGCTACACCTTC CASSPTKKAPYGYTF
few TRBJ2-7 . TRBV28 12 TGTGCCAGCACCATCGGAACCTACGAGCAGTACTTC CASTIGTYEQYF
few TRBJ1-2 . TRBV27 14 TGTGCCAGCAGACACGACAGCCCTGAGGGGGGCTACACCTTC CASRHDSPEGGYTF
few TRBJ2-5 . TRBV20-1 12 TGCAGTGCTAGTCATAAGCGGGAGACCCAGTACTTC CSASHKRETQYF
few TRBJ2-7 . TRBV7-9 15 TGTGCCAGCAGTCATAGAGGGGGGAACTCCTACGAGCAGTACTTC CASSHRGGNSYEQYF
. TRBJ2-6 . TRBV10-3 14 TGTGCCATCTCTAAGGGGGCTGGGGCCAACGTCCTGACTTTC CAISKGAGANVLTF
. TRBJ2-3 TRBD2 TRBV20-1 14 TGCAGTGCACTTAGCGGGAGCGTTGCAGATACGCAGTATTTT CSALSGSVADTQYF
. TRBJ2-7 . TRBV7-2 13 TGTGCCAGCAGCCCAAAACAGGGCTACGAGCAGTACTTC CASSPKQGYEQYF
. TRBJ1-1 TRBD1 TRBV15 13 TGTGCTACGCGACAGGGAGTGGACACTGAAGCTTTCTTT CATRQGVDTEAFF
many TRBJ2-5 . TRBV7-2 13 TGTGCCAGCAGCCGTAGGGGCCAAGAGACCCAGTACTTC CASSRRGQETQYF
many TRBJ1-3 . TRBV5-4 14 TGTGCCAGCAGCTTTTCCCAGGGCCAAGACACCATATATTTT CASSFSQGQDTIYF
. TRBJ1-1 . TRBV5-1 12 TGCGCCAGCAGCGAAGGACAGACTGAAGCTTTCTTT CASSEGQTEAFF
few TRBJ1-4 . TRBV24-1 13 TGTGCCACCAGTGATTTGATAGGGGAAAAACTGTTTTTT CATSDLIGEKLFF
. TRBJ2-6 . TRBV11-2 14 TGTGCCAGCAGCTTACTTGCTGGGGCCAACGTCCTGACTTTC CASSLLAGANVLTF
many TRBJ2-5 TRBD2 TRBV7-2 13 TGTGCCAGCTCTCGGGCACTAGCGGGTTCCCAGTACTTC CASSRALAGSQYF